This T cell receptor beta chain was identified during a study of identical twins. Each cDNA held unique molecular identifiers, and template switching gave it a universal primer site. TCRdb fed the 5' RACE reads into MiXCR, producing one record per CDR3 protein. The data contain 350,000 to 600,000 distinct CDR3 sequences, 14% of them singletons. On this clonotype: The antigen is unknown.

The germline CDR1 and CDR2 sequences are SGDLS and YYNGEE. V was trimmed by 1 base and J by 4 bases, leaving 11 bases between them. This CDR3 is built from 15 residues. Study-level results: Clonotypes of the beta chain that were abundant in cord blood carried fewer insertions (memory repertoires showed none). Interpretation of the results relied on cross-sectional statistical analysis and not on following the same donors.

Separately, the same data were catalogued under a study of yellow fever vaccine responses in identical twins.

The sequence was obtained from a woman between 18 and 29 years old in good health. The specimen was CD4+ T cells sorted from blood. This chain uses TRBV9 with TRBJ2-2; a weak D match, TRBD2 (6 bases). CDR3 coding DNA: TGTGCCAGCAGCGTATCGCGGGGTACCACCGGGGAGCTGTTTTTT. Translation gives CASSVSRGTTGELFF.